The 22 T cell receptor beta chains presented below share a single source sample, sequenced in a study of T cells in Graves' hyperthyroidism and ophthalmopathy (dated by TCRdb to 2018 to 2020). The library relied on multiplex PCR. TCRdb names Illumina HiSeq 2000 as the instrument used. The TCR beta CDR3 regions were amplified from the RNA transcripts. A first-round RT-PCR of the TCR CDR3 used the HTBI primer set with the Qiagen OneStep RT-PCR kit. In-frame beta chains were kept once TCRdb had trimmed the public reads at Q25 with fastp and called clones with MiXCR. Records with the same CDR3 protein are collapsed into one entry carrying the most frequent genes and DNA. For this sample the table gives 160,000 or so distinct CDR3 sequences, of which 9.4% were detected only once. Approximately 20% of the sample comes from the top ten. Source material: blood. The receptors shown here come from a woman between 18 and 29 years old with Graves' hyperthyroidism that later progressed to Graves' ophthalmopathy.

This clonotype was observed at least ten times. V usage is TRBV28 and J usage is TRBJ2-7; 9 nucleotides align to TRBD1. The CDR3 has 13 amino acids. From germline, CDR1 is MDHEN and CDR2 SYDVKM. The V segment lost 6 bases and the J segment 4 bases; nucleotides outside the gene matches: 4. The CDR3 loop is CASSWDRAYEQYF. The CDR3 region has the DNA TGTGCCAGCAGCTGGGACAGGGCTTACGAGCAGTACTTC.

Many counts were recorded for this clonotype. The chain joins TRBV4-2 to TRBJ2-3, with D maybe TRBD2 (5 bases). The germline V gene encodes CDR1 LGHNA and CDR2 YNFKEQ. The CDR3 runs to 15 residues. V shed 0 bases and J shed 2 bases, with 9 bases lying between them. The CDR3 bases are TGTGCCAGCAGCCAAGATAGGAGGATCACAGATACGCAGTATTTT. It codes for CASSQDRRITDTQYF.

V gene TRBV19 combines with J gene TRBJ1-1; D is perhaps TRBD1 (5 bases). Trimming took off 2 bases at V and 5 bases at J, with 15 bases between the two ends. Looked up from germline, CDR1 is LNHDA and CDR2 is SQIVND (reference sequence). The CDR3 sequence is 15 residues long. CDR3 sequence (DNA): TGTGCCAGTAGTATATCGACTGGGGGTAAAACTGAAGCTTTCTTT. Encoded protein: CASSISTGGKTEAFF.

This clonotype has just one count. The chain couples TRBV7-6 to TRBJ2-7; D is perhaps TRBD1 or TRBD2 (5 bases each). The CDR3 contains 15 residues. Germline CDR1 reads SGHVS; CDR2 reads FNYEAQ. V was clipped by 3 bases and J by 2 bases, with 14 bases between them. Here the CDR3 reads CASSFGTDDTYEQYF. In DNA, the CDR3 is TGTGCCAGCAGCTTTGGGACGGACGATACCTACGAGCAGTACTTC. The variable domain in full, with the rest retrieved from reference TRBV7-6 and TRBJ2-7, is GAGVSQSPRYKVTKRGQDVALRCDPISGHVSLYWYRQALGQGPEFLTYFNYEAQQDKSGLPNDRFSAERPEGSISTLTIQRTEQRDSAMYRCASSFGTDDTYEQYFGPGTRLTVT.

This clonotype was recorded many times. This chain connects TRBV27 to TRBJ2-1; 7 bases align to TRBD1. Germline assignment: CDR1 MNHEY and CDR2 SMNVEV (reference sequence). The CDR3 extends over 14 amino acids. V shed 4 bases, J shed 5 bases, and the junction held 5 bases outside the gene matches. CDR3 sequence: CASSSPDRNNEQFF. The CDR3 DNA reads as TGTGCCAGCAGTTCCCCGGACAGGAACAATGAGCAGTTCTTC.

This clonotype was seen ten or more times. This chain links TRBV20-1 with TRBJ2-3; 11 bases fit TRBD2. Per the germline V gene, CDR1 is DFQATT and CDR2 is SNEGSKA (reference sequence). The CDR3 covers 18 residues. Trimming took 0 bases from V and 2 from J; bases not matched to a gene: 10. The CDR3 DNA sequence: TGCAGTGCTAGAGATTTGGGAGGACTAGCGGGTTCCACAGATACGCAGTATTTT. It specifies CSARDLGGLAGSTDTQYF.

This clonotype has at least ten counts. The chain links TRBV7-9 to TRBJ1-2, with 8 nucleotides matching TRBD1. The V segment lost 1 base and the J segment 6 bases; nucleotides outside the gene matches: 1. The CDR3 has 13 residues. CDR1 and CDR2 from the germline V gene are SEHNR and FQNEAQ (reference sequence). The CDR3 DNA reads TGTGCCAGCAGCTTAGGACAGGGGCATGGCTACACCTTC. Protein: CASSLGQGHGYTF.

This clonotype was seen at least ten times. The chain recombines TRBV19 with TRBJ1-2, with unresolved D. This CDR3 spans 13 amino acids. Germline CDR1 and CDR2: LNHDA and SQIVND (reference sequence). Trimming pared 7 bases from V and 6 bases from J, leaving 15 bases between. DNA for the CDR3: TGTGCCAGTAAGGGAGCTTCGGCGGATGGCTACACCTTC. Translation gives CASKGASADGYTF.

This clonotype showed up many times. This sequence joins TRBV12-3 or TRBV12-4 and TRBJ1-5; no reliable D call. Trimming took 5 bases from V and 2 from J, leaving 10 bases between them. This CDR3 contains 14 residues. The CDR3 sequence is CASSPQRGNQPQHF. The CDR3 DNA is TGTGCCAGCAGTCCCCAGCGCGGCAATCAGCCCCAGCATTTT.

This clonotype was observed many times. The V and J genes are TRBV2 and TRBJ2-3; 12 bases fit TRBD2. This CDR3 region has 17 residues. Germline V gene data show CDR1 as SNHLY and CDR2 as FYNNEI. V shed 4 bases and J 4 bases; nucleotides not matched to a gene: 9. The CDR3 bases are TGTGCCAGCAGTGGAGCGTCTAGCGGGAGGGGGGCAGATACGCAGTATTTT. Translating it yields CASSGASSGRGADTQYF.

The V gene is TRBV4-2, the J gene TRBJ1-2, with a possible D match to TRBD1 (6 bases). The length of the CDR3 is 15 residues. The germline gives CDR1 LGHNA, CDR2 YNFKEQ. V was trimmed by 4 bases and J by 1 base, leaving 13 bases between them. CDR3 region: CASSPHREINYGYTF. CDR3 in DNA: TGTGCCAGCAGCCCCCACAGGGAGATTAACTATGGCTACACCTTC.

V and J are TRBV4-1 and TRBJ2-2; D is ambiguous. The CDR3 extends over 14 amino acids. Trimming shortened V by 1 base and J by 0 bases, and 3 bases separated the two germline ends. In germline, CDR1 is MGHRA, CDR2 YSYEKL. CDR3 loop: CASSQGPNTGELFF. CDR3 coding DNA: TGCGCCAGCAGCCAAGGTCCGAACACCGGGGAGCTGTTTTTT.

Many counts were recorded for this clonotype. This chain joins TRBV6-1 and TRBJ1-1, with 9 bases fitting TRBD1. CDR3 length equals 13 residues. Germline V gene data show CDR1 as MNHNS and CDR2 as SASEGT. V lost 7 bases and J lost 1; bases outside the gene matches: 1. CDR3: CASNRGPNTEAFF. CDR3 bases: TGTGCCAGCAACAGGGGGCCGAACACTGAAGCTTTCTTT.

This rearrangement joins TRBV4-2 to TRBJ1-2; TRBD1 matches 8 bases. Germline values: CDR1 LGHNA, CDR2 YNFKEQ. J was trimmed by 4 bases and V by 2 bases; bases with no gene match: 3. CDR3 length: 14 residues. CDR3 sequence: CASSQPGQGYGYTF. The CDR3 DNA sequence: TGTGCCAGCAGCCAACCTGGACAGGGCTATGGCTACACCTTC.

There are many counts of this clonotype. The V call is TRBV7-8, the J call TRBJ2-1; possibly TRBD1 for D (6 bases). Trimming removed 4 bases from V and 1 base from J, with 14 bases in between. Germline V lookup: CDR1 SGHVS, CDR2 FQNEAQ. The CDR3 totals 16 residues. The CDR3 here is CASSSKDRISYNEQFF. CDR3 nucleotides: TGTGCCAGCAGCTCCAAGGACAGAATATCCTACAATGAGCAGTTCTTC. The complete variable domain, with remaining parts taken from reference TRBV7-8 and TRBJ2-1, reads GAGVSQSPRYKVAKRGQDVALRCDPISGHVSLFWYQQALGQGPEFLTYFQNEAQLDKSGLPSDRFFAERPEGSVSTLKIQRTQQEDSAVYLCASSSKDRISYNEQFFGPGTRLTVL.

This clonotype has at least ten counts. This rearrangement joins TRBV29-1 to TRBJ2-3; weak D call: TRBD1 (5 bases). The CDR3 has 11 amino acids. CDR1 and CDR2 (germline): SQVTM, ANQGSEA. V lost 4 bases to trimming and J lost 5 bases, with 7 bases between them. The CDR3 reads CSVAQGDTQYF. The CDR3, as DNA: TGCAGCGTTGCCCAGGGAGATACGCAGTATTTT.

This clonotype was observed at least ten times. The CDR3: CASSYRGSGARSPLHF. In nucleotides, the CDR3 is TGTGCCAGCAGTTACAGGGGATCCGGGGCGCGATCACCCCTCCACTTT. The chain carries TRBV6-5 and TRBJ1-6, with a weak D call TRBD1 (5 bases). Trimming pared 2 bases from V and 10 bases from J, leaving 18 bases between. The CDR3 covers 16 residues. Looked up from germline, CDR1 is MNHEY and CDR2 is SVGAGI.

This clonotype turned up a few times. CDR3 bases: TGCAGTGCTTGGACAGCCTCTGGGGCCAACGTCCTGACTTTC. Translation gives CSAWTASGANVLTF. The V gene is TRBV20-1, the J gene TRBJ2-6; weak D call: TRBD1 (6 bases). V shed 5 bases and J shed 0 bases, with 8 bases lying between them. The V gene's germline CDR1 is DFQATT and CDR2 SNEGSKA (reference sequence). The CDR3 totals 14 residues.

This clonotype was seen ten or more times. The chain links TRBV7-3 to TRBJ2-3; no clear D gene. The CDR3 length is 13 residues. CDR1 is SGHTA, CDR2 FQGTGA, per germline. V was pared by 1 base and J by 4 bases, with 6 bases between. DNA for the CDR3: TGTGCCAGCAGCTTAAGTACGGCAGATACGCAGTATTTT. Amino acid sequence: CASSLSTADTQYF.

The V gene is TRBV25-1, the J gene TRBJ2-1; the match to TRBD1 covers 7 bases. The germline V gene has CDR1 MGHDK and CDR2 SYGVNS. This CDR3 region has 17 residues. The V segment lost 3 bases and the J segment 0 bases; nucleotides outside the gene matches: 8. CDR3 amino acids: CASSDPGTAGSYNEQFF. CDR3 nucleotides: TGTGCCAGCAGTGATCCCGGGACAGCTGGCTCCTACAATGAGCAGTTCTTC. Variable domain in full (rest from reference TRBV25-1 and TRBJ2-1): EADIYQTPRYLVIGTGKKITLECSQTMGHDKMYWYQQDPGMELHLIHYSYGVNSTEKGDLSSESTVSRIRTEHFPLTLESARPSHTSQYLCASSDPGTAGSYNEQFFGPGTRLTVL.

V and J are TRBV3-1 and TRBJ1-6; 7 nucleotides match TRBD1. With V trimmed by 6 bases and J by 7 bases, 9 bases remained unmatched. CDR3 length equals 15 residues. Per germline, CDR1 LGHDT and CDR2 YNNKEL (reference sequence). The CDR3 sequence is CASRLTGTVNSPLHF. CDR3 nucleotides: TGTGCCAGCAGGCTAACCGGGACAGTCAATTCACCCCTCCACTTT.

The sample holds many counts of this clonotype. This chain uses TRBV20-1 with TRBJ2-1, with D unresolved. In germline, CDR1 is DFQATT, CDR2 SNEGSKA (reference sequence). CDR3 size: 11 residues. The V and J ends lost 3 bases and 8 bases respectively, with 8 bases between them. The CDR3 nucleotides read TGCAGTGCTAGTCCCAGTCATGAGCAGTTCTTC. As protein: CSASPSHEQFF.